This T cell receptor (beta chain) is from a study of CD8+CD57+ T cells in acquired aplastic anemia. Both TCR beta VDJ combination and CDR3 sequence profiling were carried out. Genomic DNA was the template for this profiling. TCRdb re-derived calls from the reads in MiXCR, one entry per CDR3 protein. The sample includes approximately 100,000 distinct CDR3 sequences, around 70% of them seen just once. This clonotype came up a few times. With 6 bases clipped from V and 3 bases from J, the junction kept 4 bases outside the gene matches. This CDR3 is built from 13 residues. CDR1 and CDR2 from the germline V gene are SNHLY and FYNNEI. Only patients with CD8+CD57+ cell expansion on flow cytometry were chosen for sequencing.

The material sequenced was sorted CD4+, CD8+, or CD8+CD57+ T cells (not recorded which) from PBMCs. This rearrangement joins TRBV2 to TRBJ1-2; the match to TRBD1 covers 7 bases. This receptor was obtained from a human donor with aplastic anemia. The CDR3 sequence: CASSAGTDYGYTF. CDR3 coding DNA: TGTGCCAGCAGCGCCGGGACAGACTATGGCTACACCTTC. Full variable domain (remainder filled in from reference TRBV2 and TRBJ1-2): EPEVTQTPSHQVTQMGQEVILRCVPISNHLYFYWYRQILGQKVEFLVSFYNNEISEKSEIFDDQFSVERPDGSNFTLKIRSTKLEDSAMYFCASSAGTDYGYTFGSGTRLTVV.